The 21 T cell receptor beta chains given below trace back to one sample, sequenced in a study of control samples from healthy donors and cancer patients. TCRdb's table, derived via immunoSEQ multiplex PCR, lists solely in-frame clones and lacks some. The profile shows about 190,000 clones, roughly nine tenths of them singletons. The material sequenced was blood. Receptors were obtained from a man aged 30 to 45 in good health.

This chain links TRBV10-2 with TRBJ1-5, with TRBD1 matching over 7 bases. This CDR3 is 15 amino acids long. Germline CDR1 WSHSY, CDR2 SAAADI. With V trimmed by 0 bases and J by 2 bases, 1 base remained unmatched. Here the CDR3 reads CASSESTGGNQPQHF. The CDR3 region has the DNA TGCGCCAGCAGTGAGTCCACAGGGGGCAATCAGCCCCAGCATTTT.

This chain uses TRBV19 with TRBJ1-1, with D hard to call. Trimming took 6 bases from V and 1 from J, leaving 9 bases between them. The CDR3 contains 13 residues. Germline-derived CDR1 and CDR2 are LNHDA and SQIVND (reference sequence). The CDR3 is CASRSDSNTEAFF. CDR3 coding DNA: TGTGCCAGTAGGTCGGACTCGAACACTGAAGCTTTCTTT.

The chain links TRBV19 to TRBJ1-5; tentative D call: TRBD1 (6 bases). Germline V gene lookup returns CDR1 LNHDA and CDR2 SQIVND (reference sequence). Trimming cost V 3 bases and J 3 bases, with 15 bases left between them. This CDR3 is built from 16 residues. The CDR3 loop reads CASSIGDILFNQPQHF. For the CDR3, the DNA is TGTGCCAGTAGTATCGGGGACATACTTTTCAATCAGCCCCAGCATTTT. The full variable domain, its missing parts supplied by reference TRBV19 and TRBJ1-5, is DGGITQSPKYLFRKEGQNVTLSCEQNLNHDAMYWYRQDPGQGLRLIYYSQIVNDFQKGDIAEGYSVSREKKESFPLTVTSAQKNPTAFYLCASSIGDILFNQPQHFGDGTRLSIL.

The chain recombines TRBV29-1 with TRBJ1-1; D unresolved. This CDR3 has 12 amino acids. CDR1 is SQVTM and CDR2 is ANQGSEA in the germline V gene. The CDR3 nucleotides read TGCAGTTCCGGCCAGACGGGCACTGAAGCTTTCTTT. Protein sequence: CSSGQTGTEAFF.

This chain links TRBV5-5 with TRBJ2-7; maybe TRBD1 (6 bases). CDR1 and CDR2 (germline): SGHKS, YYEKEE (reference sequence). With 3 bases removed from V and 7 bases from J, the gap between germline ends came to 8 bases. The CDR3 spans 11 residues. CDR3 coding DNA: TGTGCCAGCAGCTATACAGGGGAGCAGTACTTC. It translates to CASSYTGEQYF.

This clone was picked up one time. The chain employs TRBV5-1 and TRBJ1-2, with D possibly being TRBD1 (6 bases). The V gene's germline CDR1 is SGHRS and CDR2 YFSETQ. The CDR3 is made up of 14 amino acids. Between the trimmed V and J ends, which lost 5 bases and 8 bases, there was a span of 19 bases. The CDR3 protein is CASSKGGPSTGYTF. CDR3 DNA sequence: TGCGCCAGCAGTAAAGGGGGGCCCTCGACGGGCTACACCTTC.

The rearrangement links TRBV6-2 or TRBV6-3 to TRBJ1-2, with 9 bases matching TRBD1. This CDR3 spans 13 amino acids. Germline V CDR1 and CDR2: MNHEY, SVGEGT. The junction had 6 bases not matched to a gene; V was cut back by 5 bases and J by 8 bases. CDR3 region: CASSTTGGWGYTF. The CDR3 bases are TGTGCCAGCAGTACTACAGGGGGCTGGGGCTACACCTTC.

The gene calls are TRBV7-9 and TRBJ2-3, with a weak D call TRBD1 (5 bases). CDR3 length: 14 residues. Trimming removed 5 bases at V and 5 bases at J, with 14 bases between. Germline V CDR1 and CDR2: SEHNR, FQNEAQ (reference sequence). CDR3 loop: CASSPDTTEDTQYF. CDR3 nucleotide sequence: TGTGCCAGCAGCCCCGACACGACAGAAGATACGCAGTATTTT.

The DNA of the CDR3 is TGCGCCAGCAGCTTTTCTAAACTAGGGAACTATGGCTACACCTTC. It is translated as CASSFSKLGNYGYTF. The chain employs TRBV5-1 and TRBJ1-2; the D is unclear. This CDR3 is 15 amino acids long. CDR1 and CDR2 from the germline V gene are SGHRS and YFSETQ. Trimming removed 2 bases at V and 2 bases at J, with 13 bases between.

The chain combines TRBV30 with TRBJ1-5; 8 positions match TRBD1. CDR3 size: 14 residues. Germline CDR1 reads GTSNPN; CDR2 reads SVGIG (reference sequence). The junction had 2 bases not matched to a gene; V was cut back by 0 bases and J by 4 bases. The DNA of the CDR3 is TGTGCCTGGAGTGTACGACAGGGGAATCAGCCCCAGCATTTT. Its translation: CAWSVRQGNQPQHF.

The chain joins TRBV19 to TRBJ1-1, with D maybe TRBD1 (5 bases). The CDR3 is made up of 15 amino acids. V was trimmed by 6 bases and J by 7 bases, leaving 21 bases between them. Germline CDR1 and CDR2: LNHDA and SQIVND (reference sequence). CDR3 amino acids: CASRTSGTRYGEAFF. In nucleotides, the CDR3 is TGTGCCAGTAGGACCTCCGGGACGAGGTATGGTGAAGCTTTCTTT.

The CDR3 nucleotides are TGCGCCAGCAGCGGGACAGCTTCGAACACTGAAGCTTTCTTT. It translates to CASSGTASNTEAFF. The genes are TRBV5-1 and TRBJ1-1; TRBD1 matches 7 bases. The V segment lost 4 bases and the J segment 1 base; nucleotides outside the gene matches: 4. This CDR3 is built from 14 residues. The V gene's germline CDR1 is SGHRS and CDR2 YFSETQ.

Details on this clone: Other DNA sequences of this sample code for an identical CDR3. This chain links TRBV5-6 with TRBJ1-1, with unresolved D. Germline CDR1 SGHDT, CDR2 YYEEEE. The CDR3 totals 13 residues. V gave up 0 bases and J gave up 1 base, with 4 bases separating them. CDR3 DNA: TGTGCCAGCAGCTTGGGACGGAACACTGAAGCTTTCTTT. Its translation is CASSLGRNTEAFF.

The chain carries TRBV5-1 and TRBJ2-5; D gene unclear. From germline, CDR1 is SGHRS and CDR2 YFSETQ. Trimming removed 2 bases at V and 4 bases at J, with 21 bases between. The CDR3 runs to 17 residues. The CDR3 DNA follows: TGCGCCAGCAGCTTTCGGCCCGGTTTTGGGATCGGAGAGACCCAGTACTTC. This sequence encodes CASSFRPGFGIGETQYF.

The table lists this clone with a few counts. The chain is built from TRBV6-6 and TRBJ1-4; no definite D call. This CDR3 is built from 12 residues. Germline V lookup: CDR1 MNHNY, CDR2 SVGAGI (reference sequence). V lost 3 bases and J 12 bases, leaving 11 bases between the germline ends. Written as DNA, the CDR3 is TGTGCCAGCAGTTATCTACAAGATGAACTGTTTTTT. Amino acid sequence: CASSYLQDELFF.

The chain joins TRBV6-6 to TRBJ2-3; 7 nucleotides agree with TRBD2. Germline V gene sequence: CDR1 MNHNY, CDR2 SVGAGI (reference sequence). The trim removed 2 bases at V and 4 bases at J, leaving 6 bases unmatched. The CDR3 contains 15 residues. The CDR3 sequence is CASSYGPGGSDTQYF. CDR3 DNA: TGTGCCAGCAGTTACGGACCGGGGGGTTCAGATACGCAGTATTTT.

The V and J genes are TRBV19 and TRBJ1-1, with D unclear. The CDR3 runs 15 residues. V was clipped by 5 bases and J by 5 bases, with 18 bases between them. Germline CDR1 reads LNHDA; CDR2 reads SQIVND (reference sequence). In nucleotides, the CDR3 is TGTGCCAGTAGTGAGGTGAAGGGTGAAGGGACTGAAGCTTTCTTT. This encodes CASSEVKGEGTEAFF.

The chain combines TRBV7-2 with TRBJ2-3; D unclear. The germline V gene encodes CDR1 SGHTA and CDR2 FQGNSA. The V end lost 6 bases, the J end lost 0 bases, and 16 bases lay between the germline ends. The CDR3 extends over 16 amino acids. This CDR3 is CASRPQSSPSTDTQYF. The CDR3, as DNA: TGTGCCAGCAGACCTCAGTCCTCCCCTAGCACAGATACGCAGTATTTT.

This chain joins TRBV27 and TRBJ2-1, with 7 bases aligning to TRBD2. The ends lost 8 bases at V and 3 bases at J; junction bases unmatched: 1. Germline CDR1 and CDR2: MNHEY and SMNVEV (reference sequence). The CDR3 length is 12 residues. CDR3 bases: TGTGCCAGCGGGGGGGGCTACAATGAGCAGTTCTTC. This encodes CASGGGYNEQFF.

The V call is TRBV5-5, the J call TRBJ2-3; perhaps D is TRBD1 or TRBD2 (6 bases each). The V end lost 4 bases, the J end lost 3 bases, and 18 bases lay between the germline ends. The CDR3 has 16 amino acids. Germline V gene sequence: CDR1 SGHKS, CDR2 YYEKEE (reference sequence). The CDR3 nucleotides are TGTGCCAGCAGCCCGGATGTGGGGGGCGGGACAGATACGCAGTATTTT. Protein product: CASSPDVGGGTDTQYF. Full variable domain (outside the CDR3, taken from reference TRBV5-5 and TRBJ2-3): DAGVTQSPTHLIKTRGQQVTLRCSPISGHKSVSWYQQVLGQGPQFIFQYYEKEERGRGNFPDRFSARQFPNYSSELNVNALLLGDSALYLCASSPDVGGGTDTQYFGPGTRLTVL.

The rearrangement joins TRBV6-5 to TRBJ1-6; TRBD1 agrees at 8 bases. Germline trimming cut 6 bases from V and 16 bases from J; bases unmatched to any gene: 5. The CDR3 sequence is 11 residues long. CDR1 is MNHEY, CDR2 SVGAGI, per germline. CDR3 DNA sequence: TGTGCCAGCAGGGGCGGACAGGGACTCCACTTT. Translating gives CASRGGQGLHF.